This is a list of T cell receptor beta chains from one sample in a study of somatic mutations in cytotoxic T cells in rheumatoid arthritis. The assay was immunoSEQ multiplex PCR, and TCRdb's table has in-frame clones only and misses some. Of 17,000 or so clones in the sample, around 85% were seen once. Sequencing used CD8+ T cells sorted from blood. The origin of the receptors is a woman in her thirties or forties with rheumatoid arthritis. Each CDR3 is given with its conserved first and last residue. The order of the fields is clone size, J gene, V gene, D gene, CDR3 protein, CDR3 DNA. The D gene is left open where the match is weak. For some rows the clone size is stated as once, few or many, or as a class when expanded; others skip it.

clone_size: .
j_call: TRBJ2-1
v_call: TRBV4-1
d_call: TRBD2
cdr3_aa: CASSQWGLASGDYNEQFF
cdr3_nt: TGCGCCAGCAGCCAATGGGGACTGGCTAGCGGGGACTACAATGAGCAGTTCTTC

clone_size: .
j_call: TRBJ2-2
v_call: TRBV29-1
d_call: TRBD2
cdr3_aa: CSVGLTSGGPGELFF
cdr3_nt: TGCAGCGTTGGATTGACTAGCGGAGGCCCCGGGGAGCTGTTTTTT

clone_size: .
j_call: TRBJ2-6
v_call: TRBV13
d_call: .
cdr3_aa: CASSLTLSGANVLTF
cdr3_nt: TGTGCCAGCAGCTTAACTCTCTCTGGGGCCAACGTCCTGACTTTC

clone_size: .
j_call: TRBJ1-1
v_call: TRBV4-1
d_call: .
cdr3_aa: CASSQDLGGLGTEAFF
cdr3_nt: TGCGCCAGCAGCCAAGATCTTGGAGGGTTGGGGACTGAAGCTTTCTTT

clone_size: .
j_call: TRBJ2-7
v_call: TRBV27
d_call: TRBD2
cdr3_aa: CASRGEGFSYEQYF
cdr3_nt: TGTGCCAGCCGAGGGGAGGGGTTCTCCTACGAGCAGTACTTC

clone_size: .
j_call: TRBJ2-1
v_call: TRBV7-6
d_call: TRBD2
cdr3_aa: CASSLASASGYNEQFF
cdr3_nt: TGTGCCAGCAGCTTAGCGTCGGCTAGCGGATACAATGAGCAGTTCTTC

clone_size: .
j_call: TRBJ2-5
v_call: TRBV9
d_call: TRBD2
cdr3_aa: CASSPPSGGVGTQYF
cdr3_nt: TGTGCCAGCAGCCCCCCTAGCGGGGGGGTGGGTACCCAGTACTTC

clone_size: .
j_call: TRBJ1-3
v_call: TRBV2
d_call: .
cdr3_aa: CASSLRGSGNTIYF
cdr3_nt: TGTGCCAGCAGCCTCAGGGGTTCAGGAAACACCATATATTTT

clone_size: .
j_call: TRBJ1-1
v_call: TRBV19
d_call: TRBD1
cdr3_aa: CASSQQGAKNTEAFF
cdr3_nt: TGTGCCAGTAGTCAACAGGGGGCGAAGAACACTGAAGCTTTCTTT

clone_size: .
j_call: TRBJ2-1
v_call: TRBV29-1
d_call: TRBD1
cdr3_aa: CSVLGTDYNEQFF
cdr3_nt: TGCAGCGTCCTCGGGACAGACTACAATGAGCAGTTCTTC

clone_size: .
j_call: TRBJ2-7
v_call: TRBV4-1
d_call: TRBD2
cdr3_aa: CASSQDRLGGRGYEQYF
cdr3_nt: TGCGCCAGCAGCCAAGATCGTCTCGGCGGGAGGGGCTACGAGCAGTACTTC

clone_size: .
j_call: TRBJ2-7
v_call: TRBV20-1
d_call: .
cdr3_aa: CSALRDEQYF
cdr3_nt: TGCAGTGCGCTTCGCGATGAGCAGTACTTC

clone_size: once
j_call: TRBJ2-2
v_call: TRBV5-1
d_call: TRBD1
cdr3_aa: CASNSGTGFTGELFF
cdr3_nt: TGCGCCAGCAACTCCGGGACAGGATTCACCGGGGAGCTGTTTTTT

clone_size: .
j_call: TRBJ1-1
v_call: TRBV19
d_call: .
cdr3_aa: CASIAGGLNTEAFF
cdr3_nt: TGTGCCAGTATCGCGGGCGGATTGAACACTGAAGCTTTCTTT

clone_size: once
j_call: TRBJ1-1
v_call: TRBV9
d_call: .
cdr3_aa: CASSAPIVGGRTEVFF
cdr3_nt: TGTGCCAGCAGCGCCCCTATTGTAGGTGGCAGGACTGAAGTTTTCTTT

clone_size: .
j_call: TRBJ1-1
v_call: TRBV19
d_call: .
cdr3_aa: CASSPVGSRAFF
cdr3_nt: TGTGCCAGTAGTCCAGTCGGCTCGAGGGCTTTCTTT

clone_size: .
j_call: TRBJ2-2
v_call: TRBV30
d_call: TRBD1
cdr3_aa: CAWSVGQGAGELFF
cdr3_nt: TGTGCCTGGAGTGTAGGACAGGGGGCCGGGGAGCTGTTTTTT

clone_size: once
j_call: TRBJ1-1
v_call: TRBV18
d_call: TRBD1
cdr3_aa: CASSPQDRRTEAFF
cdr3_nt: TGTGCCAGCTCACCACAGGACAGGAGGACTGAAGCTTTCTTT

clone_size: .
j_call: TRBJ1-6
v_call: TRBV10-3
d_call: .
cdr3_aa: CAIRQGLYNSPLHF
cdr3_nt: TGTGCCATCAGGCAGGGCCTGTATAATTCACCCCTCCACTTT

clone_size: .
j_call: TRBJ2-1
v_call: TRBV4-1
d_call: TRBD1
cdr3_aa: CASSQDSDRDYNEQFF
cdr3_nt: TGCGCCAGCAGCCAAGACTCCGACAGGGATTACAATGAGCAGTTCTTC

clone_size: few
j_call: TRBJ1-1
v_call: TRBV13
d_call: .
cdr3_aa: CASSLGRGFFGNTEAFF
cdr3_nt: TGTGCCAGCAGCTTAGGGCGAGGGTTCTTTGGGAACACTGAAGCTTTCTTT

clone_size: .
j_call: TRBJ1-1
v_call: TRBV15
d_call: .
cdr3_aa: CATSRENLWYTEAFF
cdr3_nt: TGTGCCACCAGCAGAGAGAATCTATGGTACACTGAAGCTTTCTTT

clone_size: .
j_call: TRBJ2-6
v_call: TRBV29-1
d_call: TRBD2
cdr3_aa: CSVEELTSGDVSGANVLTF
cdr3_nt: TGCAGCGTTGAAGAACTGACTAGCGGGGACGTCTCTGGGGCCAACGTCCTGACTTTC

clone_size: .
j_call: TRBJ2-1
v_call: TRBV13
d_call: .
cdr3_aa: CASSGVLNEQFF
cdr3_nt: TGTGCCAGCAGTGGAGTCCTCAATGAGCAGTTCTTC

clone_size: .
j_call: TRBJ2-3
v_call: TRBV5-1
d_call: .
cdr3_aa: CASSLQAGTDTQYF
cdr3_nt: TGCGCCAGCAGCCTTCAGGCGGGGACAGATACGCAGTATTTT

clone_size: once
j_call: TRBJ1-6
v_call: TRBV7-6
d_call: .
cdr3_aa: CASSLDSNSYNSPLHF
cdr3_nt: TGTGCCAGCAGCCTAGACAGCAACTCCTATAATTCACCCCTCCACTTT

clone_size: .
j_call: TRBJ2-7
v_call: TRBV5-5
d_call: .
cdr3_aa: CASSLLTGEQYF
cdr3_nt: TGTGCCAGCAGCTTACTAACAGGCGAGCAGTACTTC

clone_size: .
j_call: TRBJ1-1
v_call: TRBV28
d_call: .
cdr3_aa: CASSLFHHTEAFF
cdr3_nt: TGTGCCAGCAGTTTATTCCATCACACTGAAGCTTTCTTT

clone_size: .
j_call: TRBJ1-1
v_call: TRBV5-5
d_call: .
cdr3_aa: CASSLGLSRGNTEAFF
cdr3_nt: TGTGCCAGCAGCTTGGGTTTGTCGCGGGGGAACACTGAAGCTTTCTTT

clone_size: few
j_call: TRBJ1-2
v_call: TRBV6-5
d_call: TRBD1
cdr3_aa: CASTDRGYGYTF
cdr3_nt: TGTGCCAGCACCGACAGGGGCTATGGCTACACCTTC

clone_size: .
j_call: TRBJ2-1
v_call: TRBV9
d_call: TRBD2
cdr3_aa: CASSVVPLWRGGEQFF
cdr3_nt: TGTGCCAGCAGCGTAGTCCCCCTCTGGCGGGGGGGGGAGCAGTTCTTC

clone_size: .
j_call: TRBJ1-1
v_call: TRBV10-3
d_call: TRBD1
cdr3_aa: CATRQGEVTEAFF
cdr3_nt: TGTGCCACAAGACAGGGCGAGGTCACTGAAGCTTTCTTT

clone_size: .
j_call: TRBJ2-6
v_call: TRBV11-2
d_call: .
cdr3_aa: CASSLVAGANVLTF
cdr3_nt: TGTGCCAGCAGCTTAGTAGCCGGGGCCAACGTCCTGACTTTC